The next 20 T cell receptor beta chains were all read from a single sample in a study of shared clonotypes between healthy human individuals. Profiled with immunoSEQ multiplex PCR; TCRdb holds only in-frame clones, not every one. The sample lists millions of clones, approximately 90% occurring once. Material for sequencing was naive CD4+ T cells sorted from blood. The subset here: CD45RA+ positively selected. These receptors originate from a man aged 18 to 35 in good health.

The rearrangement uses TRBV30 and TRBJ1-6; a weak D match, TRBD1 (6 bases). V was cut by 5 bases and J by 10 bases, with 15 bases left in between. In germline, CDR1 is GTSNPN, CDR2 SVGIG (reference sequence). The CDR3 runs 13 residues. The CDR3 bases are TGTGCCTGGGGTCGGGACATCTCATCACCCCTCCACTTT. Translation: CAWGRDISSPLHF.

CDR3 in amino acids: CASSALGQGSETQYF. CDR3 DNA sequence: TGCGCCAGCAGCGCCCTTGGACAGGGGTCAGAGACCCAGTACTTC. The chain is built from TRBV4-1 and TRBJ2-5; the match to TRBD1 covers 9 bases. V gave up 5 bases and J gave up 4 bases; unmatched junction bases: 8. Looked up from germline, CDR1 is MGHRA and CDR2 is YSYEKL. The CDR3 spans 15 residues.

Points on this clone: Different DNA sequences within this sample yield the same CDR3. This chain's CDR3 is CASSVQGYNEQFF. In DNA form, the CDR3 reads TGTGCCAGCAGTGTCCAAGGGTACAATGAGCAGTTCTTC. The chain carries TRBV2 and TRBJ2-1; D unresolved. This CDR3 contains 13 residues. Germline V gene data show CDR1 as SNHLY and CDR2 as FYNNEI. Deletions cut 4 bases from V and 4 bases from J, with 8 bases between.

This chain links TRBV28 with TRBJ1-4; the D gene is possibly TRBD1 (5 bases). Trimming cost V 6 bases and J 11 bases, with 13 bases left between them. The CDR3 is 12 residues long. Germline V lookup: CDR1 MDHEN, CDR2 SYDVKM. CDR3 in amino acids: CASRRSGGKLFF. The DNA for the CDR3 is TGTGCCAGCAGGCGCTCCGGGGGGAAACTGTTTTTT.

V usage is TRBV6-5 and J usage is TRBJ2-5; D gene ambiguous. This CDR3 spans 13 amino acids. Germline CDR1 is MNHEY and CDR2 is SVGAGI. Deletions cut 6 bases from V and 5 bases from J, with 13 bases between. CDR3 bases: TGTGCCAGCAGGGGCAGGAGCTTTGAGACCCAGTACTTC. Translating it yields CASRGRSFETQYF.

CDR3 sequence (DNA): TGTGCCAGCAGCCCCTTGGGTAGTTCACCCCTCCACTTT. Its protein is CASSPLGSSPLHF. The chain is built from TRBV7-2 and TRBJ1-6, with D unresolved. Trimming shortened V by 5 bases and J by 9 bases, and 11 bases separated the two germline ends. Per the germline V gene, CDR1 is SGHTA and CDR2 is FQGNSA. This CDR3 has 13 amino acids.

This chain joins TRBV7-9 and TRBJ2-1; D remains ambiguous. Between the trimmed V and J ends, which lost 5 bases and 9 bases, there was a span of 14 bases. Germline CDR1 SEHNR, CDR2 FQNEAQ (reference sequence). The CDR3 length is 13 residues. The CDR3 is CASSPVGNGEQFF. The CDR3 DNA reads as TGTGCCAGCAGCCCCGTTGGTAATGGTGAGCAGTTCTTC.

This sequence joins TRBV7-9 and TRBJ2-5; 7 bases align to TRBD2. In germline, CDR1 is SEHNR, CDR2 FQNEAQ (reference sequence). V gave up 5 bases and J gave up 4 bases; unmatched junction bases: 10. The CDR3 spans 15 residues. CDR3 DNA sequence: TGTGCCAGCAGCCAAACGGGGAGGGGTGGAGAGACCCAGTACTTC. Its translation is CASSQTGRGGETQYF.

The chain uses TRBV29-1 and TRBJ2-7, with no clear D. Germline-derived CDR1 and CDR2 are SQVTM and ANQGSEA. V was trimmed by 7 bases and J by 2 bases, leaving 9 bases between them. The CDR3 extends over 11 amino acids. DNA for the CDR3: TGCAGCGGTGGCAGCACCTACGAGCAGTACTTC. Translated: CSGGSTYEQYF.

The V and J genes are TRBV5-1 and TRBJ2-7; 8 nucleotides agree with TRBD1. CDR3 length: 19 amino acids. V lost 4 bases to trimming and J lost 4 bases; unmatched junction nucleotides: 22. The V gene's germline CDR1 is SGHRS and CDR2 YFSETQ. The CDR3 here is CASSPSSWLGDRGNYEQYF. The CDR3 nucleotides are TGCGCCAGCAGCCCTTCGTCTTGGTTGGGAGACAGGGGAAATTACGAGCAGTACTTC.

The V gene is TRBV5-6, the J gene TRBJ1-4; 7 bases agree with TRBD1. CDR1 SGHDT and CDR2 YYEEEE come from the germline V gene. V trimming: 4 bases; J trimming: 8 bases; junction bases outside the gene matches: 17. The CDR3 spans 17 residues. CDR3 DNA: TGTGCCAGCAGCGACCGGGACAGCAACTCCCCGTCGGAAAAACTGTTTTTT. Encoded protein: CASSDRDSNSPSEKLFF.

The chain carries TRBV18 and TRBJ2-7, with D possibly being TRBD1 or TRBD2 (5 bases each). Trimming cost V 0 bases and J 7 bases, with 13 bases left between them. The CDR3 covers 14 residues. Germline CDR1 reads KGHSH; CDR2 reads LQKENI. The CDR3 DNA reads as TGTGCCAGCTCACCACCGTCCGGGGCAAGGGAGCAGTACTTC. Its protein product is CASSPPSGAREQYF. The entire variable domain, with the rest obtained from reference TRBV18 and TRBJ2-7, is as follows: NAGVMQNPRHLVRRRGQEARLRCSPMKGHSHVYWYRQLPEEGLKFMVYLQKENIIDESGMPKERFSAEFPKEGPSILRIQQVVRGDSAAYFCASSPPSGAREQYFGPGTRLTVT.

This clone came up once. The V and J genes are TRBV7-9 and TRBJ2-5, with D possibly being TRBD2 (5 bases). The V end lost 5 bases, the J end lost 1 base, and 8 bases lay between the germline ends. This CDR3 comprises 13 residues. The germline gives CDR1 SEHNR, CDR2 FQNEAQ (reference sequence). The CDR3 is CASSISGQETQYF. In DNA, the CDR3 is TGTGCCAGCAGCATAAGCGGCCAAGAGACCCAGTACTTC.

V and J are TRBV6-1 and TRBJ2-3, with D possibly matching TRBD2 (5 bases). From germline, CDR1 is MNHNS and CDR2 SASEGT. The CDR3 sequence is 12 residues long. V was cut by 3 bases and J by 9 bases, with 10 bases left in between. The CDR3 DNA is TGTGCCAGCAGTGAGTCTGGGAGAACGCAGTATTTT. It is translated as CASSESGRTQYF.

The rearrangement links TRBV5-1 to TRBJ2-1; TRBD2 matches at 12 bases. CDR1 and CDR2 (germline): SGHRS, YFSETQ. The trim removed 0 bases at V and 3 bases at J, leaving 7 bases unmatched. The CDR3 is 18 residues long. CDR3 residues: CASSLALRTSGIYNEQFF. DNA of the CDR3: TGCGCCAGCAGCTTGGCCCTAAGGACTAGCGGGATCTACAATGAGCAGTTCTTC.

The chain links TRBV29-1 to TRBJ1-2; D is possibly TRBD1 (6 bases). The germline V and J ends were trimmed by 1 base and 4 bases, with 13 bases remaining between them. This CDR3 spans 14 amino acids. Per the germline V gene, CDR1 is SQVTM and CDR2 is ANQGSEA. CDR3 in amino acids: CSVEGGQGPYGYTF. In DNA, the CDR3 is TGCAGCGTTGAAGGTGGGCAGGGGCCCTATGGCTACACCTTC.

The chain uses TRBV5-1 and TRBJ2-1; 7 bases map to TRBD2. Germline V gene lookup returns CDR1 SGHRS and CDR2 YFSETQ. V lost 3 bases and J lost 7; bases outside the gene matches: 16. The CDR3 loop spans 17 amino acids. CDR3 protein: CASSSGGTQDVLNEQFF. CDR3 bases: TGCGCCAGCAGCTCCGGGGGGACCCAGGATGTATTAAATGAGCAGTTCTTC.

J is TRBJ1-1 and V is TRBV19; D remains ambiguous. Germline V lookup: CDR1 LNHDA, CDR2 SQIVND (reference sequence). There are 13 residues in the CDR3. V lost 0 bases to trimming and J lost 4 bases, with 6 bases between them. CDR3 nucleotide sequence: TGTGCCAGTAGTATAGACAGCGGCACTGAAGCTTTCTTT. Protein: CASSIDSGTEAFF.

A single count supports this clone. The V and J genes are TRBV2 and TRBJ2-3, with 7 bases matching TRBD2. The CDR3 length is 14 residues. Per germline, CDR1 SNHLY and CDR2 FYNNEI. Unmatched junction bases numbered 9, after V lost 7 bases and J lost 5 bases. The DNA for the CDR3 is TGTGCCAGCATGAAAGGCCTAGCGGAAGATACGCAGTATTTT. It encodes CASMKGLAEDTQYF. The full variable domain, completed using reference TRBV2 and TRBJ2-3, is EPEVTQTPSHQVTQMGQEVILRCVPISNHLYFYWYRQILGQKVEFLVSFYNNEISEKSEIFDDQFSVERPDGSNFTLKIRSTKLEDSAMYFCASMKGLAEDTQYFGPGTRLTVL.

This CDR3 is CASRNTVLGPYEQYF. As DNA, the CDR3 is TGTGCCAGCAGGAATACAGTACTAGGTCCCTACGAGCAGTACTTC. The chain combines TRBV6-1 with TRBJ2-7; a possible D gene is TRBD2 (5 bases). In germline, CDR1 is MNHNS, CDR2 SASEGT. The CDR3 is made up of 15 amino acids. The V gene lost 6 bases and the J gene lost 2 bases, with 17 bases spanning the gap.